Described below is a single T cell receptor beta chain sequence and its context. Deletions cut 0 bases from V and 6 bases from J, with 15 bases between. The CDR3 spans 17 residues. Looked up from germline, CDR1 is LGHNA and CDR2 is YNFKEQ. Repertoires were generated with immunoSEQ multiplex PCR, while TCRdb's copy carries only in-frame clones and drops some. The sample records 140,000 to 150,000 clones, 85% being singletons. The data belong to a study of blood T cell repertoires in COVID-19. Study-level information: Spain, Italy and the United States supplied samples that represented acute and convalescent COVID-19.

The chain carries TRBV4-2 and TRBJ1-6; a possible D gene is TRBD1 (6 bases). The source of this sequence is a woman between 40 and 50 years old with active or convalescent COVID-19. Sequenced: peripheral blood. The CDR3 sequence is CASSQEVRTEGNSPLHF. CDR3 DNA: TGTGCCAGCAGCCAAGAGGTGAGGACAGAAGGTAATTCACCCCTCCACTTT.